What follows are 25 T cell receptor beta chains derived from one specimen sequenced in a study of blood T cell repertoires in COVID-19. Assay used: immunoSEQ multiplex PCR; TCRdb lists only in-frame clones, some missing. The sample shows 200,000 to 300,000 clones, around 89% of them seen only once. Sequenced material: PBMCs or T cells enriched from blood (not recorded which). These receptors originate from a man aged 40-49 years who had recovered from COVID-19.

The V gene is TRBV28, the J gene TRBJ1-5; no reliable D call. CDR1 and CDR2 from the germline V gene are MDHEN and SYDVKM. Trimming removed 5 bases at V and 9 bases at J, with 17 bases between. The CDR3 totals 14 residues. CDR3: CASSPSLAFRPQHF. The CDR3 bases are TGTGCCAGCAGTCCTTCATTGGCTTTTCGGCCCCAGCATTTT.

The chain joins TRBV4-3 to TRBJ1-4; maybe TRBD1 (5 bases). V lost 1 base and J 7 bases, leaving 13 bases between the germline ends. The CDR3 has 15 amino acids. In germline, CDR1 is LGHNA, CDR2 YSLEER. The CDR3 DNA reads as TGCGCCAGCAGCCAAGCAGGAAGGGGATTTGAAAAACTGTTTTTT. Translation gives CASSQAGRGFEKLFF.

CDR3 in amino acids: CAAGTGLNYGYTF. The DNA of the CDR3 is TGTGCCGCGGGGACAGGGCTAAACTATGGCTACACCTTC. The chain joins TRBV3-1 (or the pseudogene TRBV3-2) to TRBJ1-2; 9 bases match TRBD1. This CDR3 has 13 amino acids. After removal of 11 bases from V and 2 bases from J, the junction contained 6 bases not matched to a gene. Looked up from germline, CDR1 is LGHDT and CDR2 is YNNKEL (reference sequence).

The V gene is TRBV7-2, the J gene TRBJ2-7; D is uncertain. The V end was cut by 2 bases, the J end by 5 bases, with 7 bases between. The germline gives CDR1 SGHTA, CDR2 FQGNSA. This CDR3 region has 12 residues. In nucleotides, the CDR3 is TGTGCCAGCAGCTTAATTTTTAACGAGCAGTACTTC. Protein product: CASSLIFNEQYF.

CDR3: CSVEPRRSWTDTQYF. Here the CDR3 DNA reads TGCAGCGTTGAACCCAGGCGCTCCTGGACAGATACGCAGTATTTT. The chain joins TRBV29-1 to TRBJ2-3; no clear D gene. Trimming pared 2 bases from V and 3 bases from J, leaving 15 bases between. Germline V CDR1 and CDR2: SQVTM, ANQGSEA. This CDR3 spans 15 amino acids.

This chain uses TRBV9 with TRBJ2-5; weak D call: TRBD2 (6 bases). Germline V gives CDR1 SGDLS, CDR2 YYNGEE. The length of the CDR3 is 14 residues. V lost 0 bases and J 5 bases, leaving 11 bases between the germline ends. The CDR3 reads CASSVGHAGETQYF. CDR3 nucleotides: TGTGCCAGCAGCGTAGGACACGCGGGGGAGACCCAGTACTTC.

This chain joins TRBV28 and TRBJ1-4; D is perhaps TRBD1 (6 bases). With 10 bases removed from V and 4 bases from J, the gap between germline ends came to 10 bases. The CDR3 covers 12 residues. Germline V gene sequence: CDR1 MDHEN, CDR2 SYDVKM. The DNA of the CDR3 is TGTGCCACATCACAGGGTAATGAAAAACTGTTTTTT. As protein: CATSQGNEKLFF.

This chain links TRBV3-1 (or the pseudogene TRBV3-2) with TRBJ2-1; 10 bases agree with TRBD1. The CDR3 sequence is 14 residues long. Germline CDR1 LGHDT, CDR2 YNNKEL (reference sequence). Germline trimming cut 7 bases from V and 7 bases from J; bases unmatched to any gene: 7. CDR3: CASTPGQGLNEQFF. CDR3 bases: TGTGCCAGCACGCCGGGACAGGGGTTAAATGAGCAGTTCTTC.

The rearrangement uses TRBV11-2 and TRBJ2-7, with 10 bases matching TRBD1. Germline-derived CDR1 and CDR2 are SGHAT and FQNNGV. This CDR3 has 16 residues. The J segment lost 7 bases and the V segment lost 2 bases, leaving 11 bases of the junction unmatched. For the CDR3, the DNA is TGTGCCAGCAGCTTATGGGACAGGGGCACCGGGCGGGAGCAGTACTTC. Protein sequence: CASSLWDRGTGREQYF.

A single count supports this clone. Other DNA sequences in this sample translate to the same CDR3. The chain recombines TRBV7-8 with TRBJ2-2, with 11 nucleotides matching TRBD2. V dropped 6 bases and J dropped 4; count of bases not matched to a gene: 7. Germline lookup yields CDR1 SGHVS and CDR2 FQNEAQ. There are 16 residues in the CDR3. The DNA of the CDR3 is TGTGCCAGCAGTAGACTAGCGGGGCCGACCACCGGGGAGCTGTTTTTT. Translation gives CASSRLAGPTTGELFF.

The V call is TRBV6-5, the J call TRBJ1-6, with D unclear. The V gene's germline CDR1 is MNHEY and CDR2 SVGAGI. V lost 6 bases and J 4 bases, leaving 4 bases between the germline ends. The CDR3 runs to 12 residues. The CDR3 loop reads CASSRYNSPLHF. CDR3 DNA sequence: TGTGCCAGCAGCAGGTATAATTCACCCCTCCACTTT.

The CDR3 bases are TGCGCCAGCAGCCAAGATACGTCTATCTATGGCTACACCTTC. Translating gives CASSQDTSIYGYTF. The chain links TRBV4-1 to TRBJ1-2; no definite D call. Germline V gives CDR1 MGHRA, CDR2 YSYEKL. Trimming left V 0 bases short and J 4 bases short, with 9 bases between. This CDR3 is built from 14 residues.

The chain joins TRBV5-6 to TRBJ1-2, with 7 positions matching TRBD1. The CDR3 is 13 residues long. Germline CDR1 SGHDT, CDR2 YYEEEE. J lost 5 bases, V lost 4 bases, and 5 bases had no gene match. The CDR3 sequence: CASSLTGQYGYTF. CDR3 in DNA: TGTGCCAGCAGCCTGACGGGACAGTATGGCTACACCTTC.

Note on this clone: One end of the junction is discordant with germline, which a read error may explain. This sequence joins TRBV3-1 (or the pseudogene TRBV3-2) and TRBJ1-5; possibly TRBD1 for D (6 bases). The CDR3 has 14 residues. Germline assignment: CDR1 LGHDT and CDR2 YNNKEL (reference sequence). The CDR3 sequence is CASSQDNRVRGSDF. The CDR3 coding sequence is TGTGCCAGCAGCCAAGATAACAGGGTCCGAGGGAGTGATTTT.

The chain links TRBV9 to TRBJ2-5, with D possibly matching TRBD2 (7 bases). This CDR3 region has 17 residues. The germline V and J ends were trimmed by 0 bases and 4 bases, with 19 bases remaining between them. The germline V gene has CDR1 SGDLS and CDR2 YYNGEE. This chain's CDR3 is CASSVGSNGGPSETQYF. DNA for the CDR3: TGTGCCAGCAGCGTAGGTTCCAACGGGGGGCCATCAGAGACCCAGTACTTC.

This clone was recorded only once. The chain employs TRBV5-4 and TRBJ2-1; 11 nucleotides match TRBD2. V shed 1 base and J 4 bases; nucleotides not matched to a gene: 16. This CDR3 spans 20 amino acids. Germline V CDR1 and CDR2: SGHNT, YYREEE (reference sequence). The CDR3 reads CASSLILGLAGGRPYNEQFF. CDR3 DNA sequence: TGTGCCAGCAGCTTGATCCTAGGGCTAGCGGGAGGTCGGCCTTACAATGAGCAGTTCTTC.

The chain links TRBV18 to TRBJ2-3; TRBD2 matches at 10 bases. CDR1 is KGHSH, CDR2 LQKENI, per germline. The CDR3 spans 17 residues. V was pared by 2 bases and J by 6 bases, with 11 bases of the junction left unmatched. The CDR3 protein is CASSPRISGGQSDTQYF. The CDR3 DNA is TGTGCCAGCTCACCAAGGATTAGCGGGGGGCAGTCGGATACGCAGTATTTT. The full variable domain, in which reference TRBV18 and TRBJ2-3 provide the parts outside the CDR3, is NAGVMQNPRHLVRRRGQEARLRCSPMKGHSHVYWYRQLPEEGLKFMVYLQKENIIDESGMPKERFSAEFPKEGPSILRIQQVVRGDSAAYFCASSPRISGGQSDTQYFGPGTRLTVL.

The CDR3 nucleotides are TGTGCTAGTGGTTTGGACTTGTGGACTAGCGGGAGGGCAGACGAGCAGTACTTC. Its translation: CASGLDLWTSGRADEQYF. The chain couples TRBV12-5 to TRBJ2-7; 15 bases match TRBD2. The J segment lost 5 bases and the V segment lost 1 base, leaving 9 bases of the junction unmatched. The germline CDR1 and CDR2 sequences are LGHNT and FRNRAP. The CDR3 is 18 residues long. Together with reference TRBV12-5 and TRBJ2-7, the CDR3 gives the full variable domain: DARVTQTPRHKVTEMGQEVTMRCQPILGHNTVFWYRQTMMQGLELLAYFRNRAPLDDSGMPKDRFSAEMPDATLATLKIQPSEPRDSAVYFCASGLDLWTSGRADEQYFGPGTRLTVT.

The rearrangement uses TRBV7-2 and TRBJ2-1, with 12 nucleotides matching TRBD2. This CDR3 is built from 16 residues. Germline CDR1 is SGHTA and CDR2 is FQGNSA. The trim removed 3 bases at V and 3 bases at J, leaving 3 bases unmatched. The CDR3 coding sequence is TGTGCCAGCAGCTTTCTAGCGGGGGGGCGCTACAATGAGCAGTTCTTC. It yields the protein CASSFLAGGRYNEQFF.

A single count supports this clone. This chain connects TRBV11-3 to TRBJ2-1, with 8 bases aligning to TRBD2. CDR1 SGHNT and CDR2 YENEEA come from the germline V gene. CDR3 length: 14 residues. Germline trimming cut 2 bases from V and 14 bases from J; bases unmatched to any gene: 11. CDR3 DNA sequence: TGTGCCAGCAGCTTAAAGTTGGACGGGGGGGGCAAGTTCTTC. This translates into CASSLKLDGGGKFF.

The genes are TRBV7-2 and TRBJ1-2; maybe TRBD1 (5 bases). This CDR3 spans 16 amino acids. V was shortened by 4 bases and J by 1 base, with 16 bases between the two germline ends. Germline V gene data show CDR1 as SGHTA and CDR2 as FQGNSA. The CDR3 bases are TGTGCCAGCAGCTCTGGATCCGGGACTTATAACTATGGCTACACCTTC. Residues: CASSSGSGTYNYGYTF. Looking up the rest from reference TRBV7-2 and TRBJ1-2 gives the full variable domain: GAGVSQSPSNKVTEKGKDVELRCDPISGHTALYWYRQSLGQGLEFLIYFQGNSAPDKSGLPSDRFSAERTGGSVSTLTIQRTQQEDSAVYLCASSSGSGTYNYGYTFGSGTRLTVV.

This chain connects TRBV9 to TRBJ2-7; 9 nucleotides agree with TRBD2. This CDR3 region has 15 residues. Per the germline V gene, CDR1 is SGDLS and CDR2 is YYNGEE. The J segment lost 2 bases and the V segment lost 0 bases, leaving 3 bases of the junction unmatched. CDR3 coding DNA: TGTGCCAGCAGCGTAGCGCGGGAGGGTCCCTACGAGCAGTACTTC. Amino acid sequence: CASSVAREGPYEQYF. The complete variable domain, with remaining parts taken from reference TRBV9 and TRBJ2-7, reads DSGVTQTPKHLITATGQRVTLRCSPRSGDLSVYWYQQSLDQGLQFLIQYYNGEERAKGNILERFSAQQFPDLHSELNLSSLELGDSALYFCASSVAREGPYEQYFGPGTRLTVT.

Remarks on this clone: This same CDR3 is encoded by further DNA sequences in the sample. The chain has TRBV6-5 and TRBJ2-5; tentatively, D is TRBD2 (5 bases). V dropped 2 bases and J dropped 3 bases, with 10 bases sitting between them. The CDR3 extends over 14 amino acids. Per the germline V gene, CDR1 is MNHEY and CDR2 is SVGAGI. The CDR3 DNA is TGTGCCAGCAGTTACAGCGGCGGTAAAGAGACCCAGTACTTC. Its translation is CASSYSGGKETQYF.

The chain is built from TRBV28 and TRBJ2-3; 10 positions agree with TRBD2. V trimming: 8 bases; J trimming: 3 bases; junction bases outside the gene matches: 14. Germline lookup yields CDR1 MDHEN and CDR2 SYDVKM. The CDR3 covers 17 residues. The chain's CDR3 is CASEPLSGRLGTDTQYF. The CDR3 region has the DNA TGTGCCAGCGAACCTCTTAGCGGGAGGTTAGGAACAGATACGCAGTATTTT.

There are a few counts of this clone. The genes are TRBV11-2 and TRBJ1-2; D remains ambiguous. V gave up 0 bases and J gave up 8 bases, with 22 bases separating them. The CDR3 is 17 amino acids. Per the germline V gene, CDR1 is SGHAT and CDR2 is FQNNGV. This CDR3 reads CASSLDPLEGLGRGYTF. The CDR3 DNA reads TGTGCCAGCAGCTTAGATCCCCTAGAAGGACTCGGCCGGGGCTACACCTTC.